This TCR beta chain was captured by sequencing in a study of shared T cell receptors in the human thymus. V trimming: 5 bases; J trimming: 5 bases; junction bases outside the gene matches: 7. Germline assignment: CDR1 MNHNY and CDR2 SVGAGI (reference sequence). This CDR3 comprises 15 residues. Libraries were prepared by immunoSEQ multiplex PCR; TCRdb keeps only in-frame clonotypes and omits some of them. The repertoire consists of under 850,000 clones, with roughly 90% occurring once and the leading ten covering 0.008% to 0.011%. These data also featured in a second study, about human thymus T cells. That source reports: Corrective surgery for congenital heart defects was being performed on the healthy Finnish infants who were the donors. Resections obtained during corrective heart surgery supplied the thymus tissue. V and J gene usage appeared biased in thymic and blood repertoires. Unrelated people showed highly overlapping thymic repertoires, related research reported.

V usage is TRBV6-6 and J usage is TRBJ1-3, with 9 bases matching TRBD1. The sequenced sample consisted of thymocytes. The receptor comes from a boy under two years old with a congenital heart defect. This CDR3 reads CASSTWTGARNTIYF. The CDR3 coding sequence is TGTGCCAGCAGTACATGGACAGGGGCGCGAAACACCATATATTTT.